This T cell receptor (beta chain) was observed in a study of human T cells and chemical hapten exposure (dated by TCRdb to the early 2020s). For the study in its entirety: For sensitization, 2% DPC in acetone was applied to a 2 cm by 2 cm area of upper inner arm skin. Patients additionally received weekly therapeutic DPC doses to the scalp throughout the roughly 23-week study period. Patch testing was done on the upper back using Finn chambers containing 0.01% DPC, and results were scored after 6 days according to International Contact Dermatitis Research Group standards. Alopecia areata with under or over 50% scalp involvement, alopecia totalis and alopecia universalis were represented in the patient cohort, which was mostly female. Libraries were pooled for sequencing, and per-sample TCR yields varied mainly because of small differences in library volumes within the pool. In alopecia patients, the study followed how the peripheral blood TCR repertoire changed in vivo over primary and secondary sensitization to diphenylcyclopropenone (DPC), a hapten. Blood samples were taken from patients before sensitization (week 0) and then at 2, 6 and about 24 weeks after DPC sensitization. Blood for TCR sequencing was provided by twenty-nine alopecia patients at one to four time points (pre-sensitization, 2, 6 and 24 weeks).

Overall study outcomes, separate from this receptor: Significantly more large CDR3 similarity clusters were formed by expanded TCRs than by pre-sensitization or healthy control sets, consistent with antigen-driven responses. Alopecia, a presumed autoimmune disease, was present in all patients, so the immune response of the patients might differ from that of healthy individuals. Repeated subsampling changed both the strength of the expansion versus patch-test correlation and the threshold at which that correlation became significant. Patch test score was positively correlated with the number of PT1 expanded TCRs, with significance at thresholds 8, 16 and 32 but not at 4. The number of TCRs above 1 in 1000 frequency did not change with DPC sensitization; there was no evidence of global repertoire structure alterations.

This specimen's time point label, per the study, means: patch test 1, 2 weeks after DPC sensitization. The sample's treatment or condition label is to be understood as: therapeutic diphenylcyclopropenone sensitization with weekly scalp DPC. At each patch-test visit, blood was drawn before the patch test was applied. To be eligible, patients had to be aged 18 to 70, diagnosed with alopecia and judged suitable for DPC therapy, while pregnant patients were excluded. Total RNA was extracted from unfractionated whole blood that had been collected in Tempus Blood RNA tubes. This clonotype was seen at least ten times. No antigen is known for it. No base-level quality is on record; no much larger clone is a single base apart. The protocol used for the library was RACE. Data came from a NextSeq 500. During library preparation, unique molecular identifiers were attached to individual cDNA molecules so that TCRs could be counted quantitatively and reproducibly. Each blood RNA sample was used to sequence both TCR alpha and TCR beta chains. As for the authors' bioinformatics: A median of around 96,000 TCRs per sample was observed, with a range of about 20,000 to 750,000. V, J and CDR3 annotation of the TCR reads was performed with the Decombinator software suite. For PS versus PT1 abundance plots, all samples were subsampled to the same number of TCRs (28,000). TCRs were defined as expanded if absent before sensitization and observed at least eight times at the 2-week time point. The public reads were run again by TCRdb, first through fastp at Q25 and then through MiXCR, and only productive beta chains were kept. Rows matching on CDR3 protein sequence are summarized as one entry with the most common DNA and genes. The V and J calls, along with clone size, are taken from TCRdb and not from the paper's own processing. The sample table records 380,000 or so distinct CDR3 sequences; 4% to 5.5% of these occur just once. Together, the top ten hold around 2% of the sample.

CDR1 is given as SEHNR and CDR2 as FQNEAQ, both from the germline V gene (reference sequence). From its cysteine to its phenylalanine, the CDR3 spans 16 amino acids. The CDR3 DNA has 48 bases and is translated from base 1. V lost 4 bases and J lost 5 bases; the stretch between them is 17 bases long. This sequence uses TRBV7-9 and TRBJ1-4; the D segment could be TRBD1, given 6 matching bases. The origin of this receptor is a woman in her fifties or sixties with alopecia areata. Some clones in this sample may be carry-over from other donors' samples. Sequencing used whole blood, obtained in connection with sensitization to the hapten diphenylcyclopropenone (DPC). The DNA sequence is TGTGCCAGCAGCTCTGATGGACAGTGGGGGAATGAAAAACTGTTTTTT. This codes for CASSSDGQWGNEKLFF.